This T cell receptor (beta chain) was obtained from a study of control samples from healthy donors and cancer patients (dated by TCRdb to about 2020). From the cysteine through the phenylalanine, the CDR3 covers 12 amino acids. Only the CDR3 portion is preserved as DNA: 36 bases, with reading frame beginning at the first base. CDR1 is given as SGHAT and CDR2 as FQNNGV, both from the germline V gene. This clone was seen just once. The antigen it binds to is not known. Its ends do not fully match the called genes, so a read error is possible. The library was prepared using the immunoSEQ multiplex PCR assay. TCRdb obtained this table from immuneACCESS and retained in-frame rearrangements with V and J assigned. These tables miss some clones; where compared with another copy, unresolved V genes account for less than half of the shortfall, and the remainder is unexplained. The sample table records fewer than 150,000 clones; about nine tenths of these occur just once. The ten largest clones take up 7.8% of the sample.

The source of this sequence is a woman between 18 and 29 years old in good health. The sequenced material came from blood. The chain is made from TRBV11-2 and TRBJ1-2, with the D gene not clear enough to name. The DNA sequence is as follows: TGTGCCGGCAGCATAGGGCCCTATGGCTACACCTTC. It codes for CAGSIGPYGYTF.